This T cell receptor beta chain was sequenced for a study of CXCR3-negative and CXCR3-positive naive CD8 T cells. Overall study context: Libraries each contributed about 1.5 +/- 0.3 million TRB reads, for around 130 million in total.

Via 5' RACE with UMI labels, TRB cDNA libraries were prepared. For each CDR3 protein, TCRdb gives one entry from its re-call of the 5' RACE reads, without DNA. Recorded for this sample: over 100,000 distinct CDR3 sequences. CDR3 length: 13 amino acids. Per the germline V gene, CDR1 is DFQATT and CDR2 is SNEGSKA (reference sequence). Phenotypically, naive CD8+ T cells corresponded to CD45RO-CCR7+CD27+CD95-. Sequencing input: naive CXCR3- CD8+ T cells from blood. Documented subset: CD45RO-CCR7+CD27+CD95- naive CD8+ T cells lacking CXCR3 (TNR3-). The receptor was derived from a human donor in good health. Some clones in this sample may be carry-over from other donors' samples. V is TRBV20-1 and J is TRBJ2-7. CDR3 sequence: CSARRSGSYEQYF.